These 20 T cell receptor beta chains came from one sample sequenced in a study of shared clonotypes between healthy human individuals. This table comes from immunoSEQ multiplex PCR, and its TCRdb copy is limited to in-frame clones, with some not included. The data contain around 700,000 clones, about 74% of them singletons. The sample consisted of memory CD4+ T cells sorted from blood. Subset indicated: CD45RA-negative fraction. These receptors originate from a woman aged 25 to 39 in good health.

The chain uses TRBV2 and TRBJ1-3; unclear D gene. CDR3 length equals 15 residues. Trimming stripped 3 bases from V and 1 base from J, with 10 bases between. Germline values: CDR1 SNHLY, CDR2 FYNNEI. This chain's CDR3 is CASSDFGESGNTIYF. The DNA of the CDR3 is TGTGCCAGCAGTGATTTCGGGGAATCTGGAAACACCATATATTTT.

The chain's CDR3 is CASSDGIAGGRGEQYF. The CDR3 DNA follows: TGTGCCAGCAGTGATGGAATAGCGGGAGGGCGAGGTGAGCAGTACTTC. The chain joins TRBV2 to TRBJ2-7; 11 positions agree with TRBD2. Germline values: CDR1 SNHLY, CDR2 FYNNEI. CDR3 length: 16 amino acids. The V segment lost 3 bases and the J segment 7 bases; nucleotides outside the gene matches: 11.

CDR3 DNA sequence: TGTGCCAGCAGCCGGGACATGTTACACTATGGCTACACCTTC. Translating it yields CASSRDMLHYGYTF. The chain has TRBV7-9 and TRBJ1-2; weak D call: TRBD1 (6 bases). The CDR3 totals 14 residues. Trimming took off 5 bases at V and 3 bases at J, with 13 bases between the two ends. CDR1 is SEHNR and CDR2 is FQNEAQ in the germline V gene (reference sequence).

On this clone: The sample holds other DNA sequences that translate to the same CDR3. The CDR3 is CASSWDSNTGELFF. The CDR3 nucleotides read TGCGCCAGCAGTTGGGACTCGAACACCGGGGAGCTGTTTTTT. The chain has TRBV5-1 and TRBJ2-2, with D possibly matching TRBD2 (6 bases). CDR1 SGHRS and CDR2 YFSETQ come from the germline V gene. The CDR3 has 14 amino acids. Trimming stripped 5 bases from V and 0 bases from J, with 8 bases between. Using reference TRBV5-1 and TRBJ2-2 for the parts outside the CDR3, the full variable domain is KAGVTQTPRYLIKTRGQQVTLSCSPISGHRSVSWYQQTPGQGLQFLFEYFSETQRNKGNFPGRFSGRQFSNSRSEMNVSTLELGDSALYLCASSWDSNTGELFFGEGSRLTVL.

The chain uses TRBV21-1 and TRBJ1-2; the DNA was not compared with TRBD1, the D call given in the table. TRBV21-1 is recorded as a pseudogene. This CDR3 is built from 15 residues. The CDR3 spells CASSTAPGQGSGYTF. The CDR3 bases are TGTGCCAGCAGCACCGCGCCTGGACAGGGGAGTGGCTACACCTTC.

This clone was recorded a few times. The CDR3 DNA reads as TGTGCCTCTCGGTACAGGACAGCTGCCTACGAGCAGTACTTC. Residues: CASRYRTAAYEQYF. The rearrangement uses TRBV27 and TRBJ2-7, with D maybe TRBD1 (6 bases). With 11 bases removed from V and 2 bases from J, the gap between germline ends came to 19 bases. Germline-derived CDR1 and CDR2 are MNHEY and SMNVEV (reference sequence). The CDR3 sequence is 14 residues long.

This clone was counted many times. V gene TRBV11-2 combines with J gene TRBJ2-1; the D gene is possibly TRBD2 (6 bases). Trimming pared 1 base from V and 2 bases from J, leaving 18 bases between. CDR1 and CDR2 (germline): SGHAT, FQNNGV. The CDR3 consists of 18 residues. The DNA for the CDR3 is TGTGCCAGCAGCTTAGGTTTGACGGTGACTAGTGCCTACAATGAGCAGTTCTTC. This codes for CASSLGLTVTSAYNEQFF.

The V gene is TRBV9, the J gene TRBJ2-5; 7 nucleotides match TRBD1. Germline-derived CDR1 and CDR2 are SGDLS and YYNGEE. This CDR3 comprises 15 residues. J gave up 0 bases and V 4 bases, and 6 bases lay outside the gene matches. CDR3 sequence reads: CASSLRRGYQETQYF. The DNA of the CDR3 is TGTGCCAGCAGCTTGCGCAGGGGGTACCAAGAGACCCAGTACTTC.

This CDR3 reads CASSLEGVAGASTQYF. The CDR3 coding sequence is TGTGCCAGCAGCTTAGAGGGAGTAGCGGGAGCTAGTACGCAGTATTTT. The V gene is TRBV7-8, the J gene TRBJ2-3; 9 positions match TRBD2. Germline V gene data show CDR1 as SGHVS and CDR2 as FQNEAQ. Unmatched junction bases numbered 10, after V lost 1 base and J lost 8 bases. CDR3 size: 16 residues.

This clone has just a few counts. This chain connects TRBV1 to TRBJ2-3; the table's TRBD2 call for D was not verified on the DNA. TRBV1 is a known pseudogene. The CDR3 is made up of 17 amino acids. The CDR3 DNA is TGCACCAGCAGCCAAGAGCGGGAGCTAGTTGTAGCAGATACGCAGTATTTT. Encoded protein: CTSSQERELVVADTQYF.

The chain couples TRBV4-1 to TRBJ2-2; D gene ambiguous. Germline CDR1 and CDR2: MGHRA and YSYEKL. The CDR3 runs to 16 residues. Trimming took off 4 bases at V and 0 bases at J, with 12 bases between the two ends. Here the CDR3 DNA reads TGCGCCAGCAGCCTCCCTCGAGGCACGAACACCGGGGAGCTGTTTTTT. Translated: CASSLPRGTNTGELFF.

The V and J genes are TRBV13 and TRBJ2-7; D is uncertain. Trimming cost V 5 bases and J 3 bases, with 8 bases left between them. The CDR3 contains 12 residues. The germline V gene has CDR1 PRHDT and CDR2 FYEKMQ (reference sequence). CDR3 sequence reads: CASSPRGYEQYF. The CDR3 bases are TGTGCCAGCAGCCCCCGAGGCTACGAGCAGTACTTC.

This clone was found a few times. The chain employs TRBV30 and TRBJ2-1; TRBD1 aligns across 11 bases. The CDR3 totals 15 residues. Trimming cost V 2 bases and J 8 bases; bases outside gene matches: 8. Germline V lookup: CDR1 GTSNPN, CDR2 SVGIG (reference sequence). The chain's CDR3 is CAWSRGRTGGDEQFF. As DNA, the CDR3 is TGTGCCTGGAGTCGGGGGAGGACAGGGGGCGATGAGCAGTTCTTC.

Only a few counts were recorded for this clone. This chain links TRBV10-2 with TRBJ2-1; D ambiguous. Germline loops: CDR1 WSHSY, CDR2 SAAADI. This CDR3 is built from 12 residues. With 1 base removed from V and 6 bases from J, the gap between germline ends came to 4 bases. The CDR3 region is CASSEWGNEQFF. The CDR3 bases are TGCGCCAGCAGTGAGTGGGGCAATGAGCAGTTCTTC.

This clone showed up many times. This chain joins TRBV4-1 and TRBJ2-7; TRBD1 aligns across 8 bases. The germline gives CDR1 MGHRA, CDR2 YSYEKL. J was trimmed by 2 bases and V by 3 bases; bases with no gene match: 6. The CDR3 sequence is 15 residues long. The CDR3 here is CASSQAGTGPYEQYF. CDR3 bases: TGCGCCAGCAGCCAGGCCGGGACAGGACCCTACGAGCAGTACTTC.

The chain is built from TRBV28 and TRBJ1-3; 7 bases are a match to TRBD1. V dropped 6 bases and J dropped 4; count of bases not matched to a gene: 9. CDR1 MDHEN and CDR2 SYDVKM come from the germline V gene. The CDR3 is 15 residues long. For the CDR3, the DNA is TGTGCCAGCAGGACCCAACAGGGGAAAGGAAACACCATATATTTT. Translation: CASRTQQGKGNTIYF.

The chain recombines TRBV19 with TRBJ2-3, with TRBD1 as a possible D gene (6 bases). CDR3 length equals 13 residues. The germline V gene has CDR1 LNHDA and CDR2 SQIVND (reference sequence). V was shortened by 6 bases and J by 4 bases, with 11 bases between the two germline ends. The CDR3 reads CASRMPGADTQYF. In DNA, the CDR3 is TGTGCCAGTAGGATGCCAGGGGCAGATACGCAGTATTTT. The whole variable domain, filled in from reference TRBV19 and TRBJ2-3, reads DGGITQSPKYLFRKEGQNVTLSCEQNLNHDAMYWYRQDPGQGLRLIYYSQIVNDFQKGDIAEGYSVSREKKESFPLTVTSAQKNPTAFYLCASRMPGADTQYFGPGTRLTVL.

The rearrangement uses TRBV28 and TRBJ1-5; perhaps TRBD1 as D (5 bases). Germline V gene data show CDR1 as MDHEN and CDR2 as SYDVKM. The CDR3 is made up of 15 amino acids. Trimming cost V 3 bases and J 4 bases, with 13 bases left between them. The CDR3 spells CASSFHDRPNQPQHF. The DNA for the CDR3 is TGTGCCAGCAGTTTTCACGACAGACCAAATCAGCCCCAGCATTTT.

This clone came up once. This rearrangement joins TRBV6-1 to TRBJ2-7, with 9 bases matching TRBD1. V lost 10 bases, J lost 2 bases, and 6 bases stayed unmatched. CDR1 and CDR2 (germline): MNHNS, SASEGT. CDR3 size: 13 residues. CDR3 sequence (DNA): TGTGCCACCAACAGGGGGCTGGCCTACGAGCAGTACTTC. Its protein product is CATNRGLAYEQYF.

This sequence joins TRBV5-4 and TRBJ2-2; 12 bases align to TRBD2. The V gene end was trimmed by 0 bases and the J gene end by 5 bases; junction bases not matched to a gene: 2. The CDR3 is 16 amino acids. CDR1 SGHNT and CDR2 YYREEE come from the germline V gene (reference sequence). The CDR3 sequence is CASSLASGRDTGELFF. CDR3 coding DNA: TGTGCCAGCAGCTTGGCTAGCGGGAGGGATACCGGGGAGCTGTTTTTT.